The sequence of this T cell receptor (beta chain) was determined in a study of blood T cell repertoires in COVID-19. Overall study: Sites across the United States, Italy and Spain contributed samples from acute and convalescent COVID-19. PBMCs, B-cell-depleted T cells, or T cells were the source of the cDNA or gDNA that made up the material.

Germline V gene sequence: CDR1 SGHTA, CDR2 FQGNSA. This CDR3 spans 15 amino acids. V lost 2 bases to trimming and J lost 5 bases; unmatched junction nucleotides: 6. This clone appeared a single time. The authors' processing: Reference gene primer amplification yielded estimated nucleated cell counts. This table comes from immunoSEQ multiplex PCR, and its TCRdb copy is limited to in-frame clones, with some not included. The V and J calls and clone size come from that table; D and trimming were worked out from the DNA. This sample has more than 300,000 clones, with more than 75% found just once. This receptor was obtained from a woman aged 50 to 60 with acute or convalescent COVID-19. The chain couples TRBV7-2 to TRBJ2-7; TRBD2 agrees at 10 bases. The sequencing sample was made of peripheral blood. The CDR3 protein is CASSLFSSGRNEQYF. CDR3 sequence (DNA): TGTGCCAGCAGCTTATTTTCTAGCGGGAGAAACGAGCAGTACTTC.